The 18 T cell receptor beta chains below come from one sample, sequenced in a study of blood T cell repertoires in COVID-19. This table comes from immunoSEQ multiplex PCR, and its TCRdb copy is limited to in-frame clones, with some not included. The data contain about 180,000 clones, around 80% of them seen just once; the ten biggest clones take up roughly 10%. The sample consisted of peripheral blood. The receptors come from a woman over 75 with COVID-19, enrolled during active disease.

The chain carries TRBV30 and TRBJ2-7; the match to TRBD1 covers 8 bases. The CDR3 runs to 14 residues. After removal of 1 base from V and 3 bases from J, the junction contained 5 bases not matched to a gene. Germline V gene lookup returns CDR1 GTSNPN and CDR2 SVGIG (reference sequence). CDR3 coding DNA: TGTGCCTGGAGTGCGACAGGGGAGATCTACGAGCAGTACTTC. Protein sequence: CAWSATGEIYEQYF.

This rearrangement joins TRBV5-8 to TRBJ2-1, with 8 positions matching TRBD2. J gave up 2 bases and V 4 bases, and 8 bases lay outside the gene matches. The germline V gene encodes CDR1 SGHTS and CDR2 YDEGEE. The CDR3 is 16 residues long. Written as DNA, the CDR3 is TGTGCCAGCAGCCGCGGGACTAGGACGACCTACAATGAGCAGTTCTTC. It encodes CASSRGTRTTYNEQFF.

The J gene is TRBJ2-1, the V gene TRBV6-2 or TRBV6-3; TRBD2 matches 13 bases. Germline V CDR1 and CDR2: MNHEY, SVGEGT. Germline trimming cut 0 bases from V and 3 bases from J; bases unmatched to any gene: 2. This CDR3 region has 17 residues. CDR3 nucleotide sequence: TGTGCCAGCAGTTACTCTAGGACTAGCGGGAGCTACAATGAGCAGTTCTTC. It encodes CASSYSRTSGSYNEQFF.

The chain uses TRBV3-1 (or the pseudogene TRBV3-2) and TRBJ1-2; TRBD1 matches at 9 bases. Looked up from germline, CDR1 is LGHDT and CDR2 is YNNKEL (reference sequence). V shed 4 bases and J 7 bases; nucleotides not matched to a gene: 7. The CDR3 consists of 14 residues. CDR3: CASSPQDRGFGYTF. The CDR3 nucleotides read TGTGCCAGCAGCCCACAGGACAGGGGTTTTGGCTACACCTTC.

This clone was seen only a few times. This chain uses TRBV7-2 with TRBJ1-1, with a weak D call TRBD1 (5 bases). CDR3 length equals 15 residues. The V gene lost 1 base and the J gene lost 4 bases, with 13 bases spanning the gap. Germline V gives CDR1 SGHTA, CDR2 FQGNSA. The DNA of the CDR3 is TGTGCCAGCAGCTTAGAGGCAGGGAGGGCCACTGAAGCTTTCTTT. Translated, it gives CASSLEAGRATEAFF.

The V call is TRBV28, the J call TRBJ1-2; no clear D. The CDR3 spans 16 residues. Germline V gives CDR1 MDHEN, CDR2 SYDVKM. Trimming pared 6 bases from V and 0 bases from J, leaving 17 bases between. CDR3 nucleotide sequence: TGTGCCAGCAGCCTGGGCCCCTTGGAAGCTAACTATGGCTACACCTTC. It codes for CASSLGPLEANYGYTF.

This chain's CDR3 is CASSQQGFSGNTIYF. The CDR3 region has the DNA TGCGCCAGCAGCCAACAGGGATTCTCTGGAAACACCATATATTTT. The chain combines TRBV4-3 with TRBJ1-3, with a weak D call TRBD1 (5 bases). V gave up 2 bases and J gave up 0 bases, with 8 bases separating them. The germline V gene has CDR1 LGHNA and CDR2 YSLEER. The length of the CDR3 is 15 residues.

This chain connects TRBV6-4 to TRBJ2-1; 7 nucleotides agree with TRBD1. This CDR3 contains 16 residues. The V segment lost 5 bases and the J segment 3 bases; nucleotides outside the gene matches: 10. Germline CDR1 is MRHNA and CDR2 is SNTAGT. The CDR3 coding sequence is TGTGCCAGCAGTCCACAACCCGGGACAGACTACAATGAGCAGTTCTTC. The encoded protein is CASSPQPGTDYNEQFF.

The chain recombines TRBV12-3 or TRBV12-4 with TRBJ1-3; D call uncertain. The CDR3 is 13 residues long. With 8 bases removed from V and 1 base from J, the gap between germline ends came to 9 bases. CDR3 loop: CASGGGSGNTIYF. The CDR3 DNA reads TGTGCCAGCGGCGGCGGGTCTGGAAACACCATATATTTT.

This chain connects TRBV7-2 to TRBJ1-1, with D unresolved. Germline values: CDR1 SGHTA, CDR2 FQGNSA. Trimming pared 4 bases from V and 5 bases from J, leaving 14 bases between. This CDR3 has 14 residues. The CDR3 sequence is CASSSPREHTEAFF. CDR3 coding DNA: TGTGCCAGCAGCTCCCCCCGGGAGCATACTGAAGCTTTCTTT.

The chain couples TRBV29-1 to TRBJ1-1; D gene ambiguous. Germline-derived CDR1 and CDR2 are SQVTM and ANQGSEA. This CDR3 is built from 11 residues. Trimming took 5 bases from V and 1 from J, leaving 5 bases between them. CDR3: CSVPWNTEAFF. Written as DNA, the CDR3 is TGCAGCGTTCCATGGAACACTGAAGCTTTCTTT.

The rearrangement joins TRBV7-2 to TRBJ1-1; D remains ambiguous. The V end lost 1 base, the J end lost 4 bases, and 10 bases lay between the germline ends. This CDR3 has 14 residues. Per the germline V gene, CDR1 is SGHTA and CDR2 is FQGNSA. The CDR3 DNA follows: TGTGCCAGCAGCTTAGATGTAGGGAGCACTGAAGCTTTCTTT. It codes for CASSLDVGSTEAFF.

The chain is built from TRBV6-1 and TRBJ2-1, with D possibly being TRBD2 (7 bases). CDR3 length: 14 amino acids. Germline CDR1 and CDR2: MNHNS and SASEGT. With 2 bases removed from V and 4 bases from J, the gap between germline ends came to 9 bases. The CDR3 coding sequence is TGTGCCAGCAGTGAACGGGGGGCGTACAATGAGCAGTTCTTC. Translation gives CASSERGAYNEQFF.

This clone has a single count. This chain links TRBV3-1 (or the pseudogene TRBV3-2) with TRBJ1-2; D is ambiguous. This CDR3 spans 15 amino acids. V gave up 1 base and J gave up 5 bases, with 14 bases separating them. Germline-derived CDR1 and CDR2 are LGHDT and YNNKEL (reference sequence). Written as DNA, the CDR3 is TGTGCCAGCAGCCAAGTTGCCGACGGCGGGTATGGCTACACCTTC. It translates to CASSQVADGGYGYTF.

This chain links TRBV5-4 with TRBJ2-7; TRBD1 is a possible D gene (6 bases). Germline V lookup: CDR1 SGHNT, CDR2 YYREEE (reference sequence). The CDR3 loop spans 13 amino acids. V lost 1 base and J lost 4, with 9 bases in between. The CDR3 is CASSLTGSYEQYF. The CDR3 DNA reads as TGTGCCAGCAGCTTGACAGGGTCTTACGAGCAGTACTTC. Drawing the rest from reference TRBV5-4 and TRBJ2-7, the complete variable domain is ETGVTQSPTHLIKTRGQQVTLRCSSQSGHNTVSWYQQALGQGPQFIFQYYREEENGRGNFPPRFSGLQFPNYSSELNVNALELDDSALYLCASSLTGSYEQYFGPGTRLTVT.

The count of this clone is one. The CDR3 loop is CASSVLDRGSWNTIYF. CDR3 coding DNA: TGTGCCAGCAGCGTACTCGACAGGGGGTCTTGGAACACCATATATTTT. The V gene is TRBV9, the J gene TRBJ1-3, with 9 bases fitting TRBD1. Trimming cost V 1 base and J 7 bases; bases outside gene matches: 9. The CDR3 loop spans 16 amino acids. Germline CDR1 is SGDLS and CDR2 is YYNGEE.

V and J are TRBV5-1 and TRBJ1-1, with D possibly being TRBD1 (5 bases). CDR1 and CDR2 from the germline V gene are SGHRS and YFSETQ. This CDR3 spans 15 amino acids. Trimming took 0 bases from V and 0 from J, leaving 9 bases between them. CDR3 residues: CASSLGGTLNTEAFF. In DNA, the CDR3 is TGCGCCAGCAGCTTGGGCGGGACGCTGAACACTGAAGCTTTCTTT.

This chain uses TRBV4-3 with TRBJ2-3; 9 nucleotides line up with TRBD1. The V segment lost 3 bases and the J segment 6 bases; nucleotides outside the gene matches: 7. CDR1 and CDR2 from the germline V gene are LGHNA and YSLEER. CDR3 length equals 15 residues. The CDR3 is CASSQTGGPGDTQYF. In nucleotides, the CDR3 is TGCGCCAGCAGCCAGACAGGGGGACCTGGCGATACGCAGTATTTT.